The T cell receptor beta chain under discussion was sequenced for a study of OX40 agonist ivuxolimab in advanced cancers. Study-level information: Partial responses were seen in three patients, one with hepatocellular carcinoma and two with cutaneous melanoma.

Data came from immunoSEQ multiplex PCR; TCRdb stores just in-frame clones and leaves some out. The table includes about 3,500 clones, less than 75% detected once. Overall study findings and caveats: At 0.1 to 3.0 mg/kg, CD4+ and CD8+ blood T cells expanded clonally by week 6.

Regarding this clone: No antigen is known for it.

Germline V gene sequence: CDR1 SGHAT, CDR2 FQNNGV. CDR3 length: 16 residues. V shed 4 bases and J shed 5 bases, with 20 bases lying between them. The sequenced sample was CD4+ or CD8+ T cells sorted from blood, obtained in a trial of the OX40 agonist ivuxolimab. The chain is built from TRBV11-2 and TRBJ1-1, with D possibly TRBD1 on 5 matching bases. This TCR was recovered from an adult with an advanced solid tumor such as melanoma, head and neck, liver or kidney cancer. CDR3 amino acids: CASSSILRGEETEAFF. The CDR3 DNA is TGTGCCAGCAGCTCGATTCTGAGGGGCGAAGAAACTGAAGCTTTCTTT.